The 13 T cell receptor beta chains reported below all come from one sample, sequenced in a study of T cells in localized non-small cell lung cancer. Measured with immunoSEQ multiplex PCR; TCRdb has only the in-frame clones, and not every one. The sample has 3,200 or so clones, over 25% seen once. Sequences were derived from lung tumor tissue, sampled before any cancer treatment. The receptors stem from a man aged 40 to 70 with stage III lung adenocarcinoma.

This clone qualifies as medium-sized. The chain carries TRBV11-3 and TRBJ2-7; the D gene is possibly TRBD1 (5 bases). V dropped 1 base and J dropped 2 bases, with 9 bases sitting between them. Germline CDR1 is SGHNT and CDR2 is YENEEA. The CDR3 is 14 residues long. In nucleotides, the CDR3 is TGTGCCAGCAGCTTAGGGGGCAGGGCCTACGAGCAGTACTTC. This gives the protein CASSLGGRAYEQYF. Full variable domain (outside the CDR3, taken from reference TRBV11-3 and TRBJ2-7): EAGVVQSPRYKIIEKKQPVAFWCNPISGHNTLYWYLQNLGQGPELLIRYENEEAVDDSQLPKDRFSAERLKGVDSTLKIQPAELGDSAVYLCASSLGGRAYEQYFGPGTRLTVT.

The chain couples TRBV5-1 to TRBJ1-1; possibly TRBD1 for D (6 bases). V gave up 4 bases and J gave up 2 bases, with 18 bases separating them. Germline CDR1 SGHRS, CDR2 YFSETQ. This CDR3 contains 16 residues. Here the CDR3 reads CASSPGYTGTNTEAFF. In DNA, the CDR3 is TGCGCCAGCAGCCCGGGTTATACAGGGACTAACACTGAAGCTTTCTTT.

This clone has only a few counts. The J gene is TRBJ1-2, the V gene TRBV28; D unresolved. The CDR3 is made up of 14 amino acids. Germline CDR1 reads MDHEN; CDR2 reads SYDVKM. V lost 3 bases and J 0 bases, leaving 8 bases between the germline ends. Written as DNA, the CDR3 is TGTGCCAGCAGTTTGTTAATGTCTAACTATGGCTACACCTTC. As protein: CASSLLMSNYGYTF.

This clone occurred a few times. This chain links TRBV19 with TRBJ2-1, with D maybe TRBD1 (6 bases). V gave up 5 bases and J gave up 7 bases, with 12 bases separating them. The germline gives CDR1 LNHDA, CDR2 SQIVND (reference sequence). CDR3 size: 13 residues. The CDR3 loop is CASSLDRINEQFF. For the CDR3, the DNA is TGTGCCAGTAGTCTGGACAGAATAAATGAGCAGTTCTTC.

The V and J genes are TRBV9 and TRBJ2-2; D gene unclear. In germline, CDR1 is SGDLS, CDR2 YYNGEE. V lost 4 bases, J lost 0 bases, and 4 bases lay in between. This CDR3 region has 13 residues. CDR3 sequence (DNA): TGTGCCAGCAGCACTACGAACACCGGGGAGCTGTTTTTT. Translation: CASSTTNTGELFF.

The chain is built from TRBV6-8 and TRBJ1-5, with 12 nucleotides matching TRBD1. Trimming removed 5 bases from V and 7 bases from J; junction bases left unmatched: 6. The CDR3 runs 15 residues. CDR1 MNHGY and CDR2 SAAAGT come from the germline V gene. CDR3: CASSDPGTGGQPQHF. The CDR3 coding sequence is TGTGCCAGCAGTGACCCCGGGACAGGGGGCCAGCCCCAGCATTTT.

This clone was observed a handful of times. Because a base is unread or ambiguous, its residue is represented by X. The chain joins TRBV11-3 to TRBJ2-5; 11 bases are shared with TRBD1. The CDR3 is made up of 15 amino acids. Trimming at V came to 3 bases and at J to 6 bases, leaving 6 bases not matched to a gene. The V gene's germline CDR1 is SGHNT and CDR2 YENEEA. CDR3 loop: CASSLGQGGQXTQYF. The CDR3 coding sequence is TGTGCCAGCAGCTTGGGACAGGGGGGACAARAGACCCAGTACTTC.

This clone was seen more than once but under ten times. The chain employs TRBV10-3 and TRBJ1-5; 8 bases map to TRBD1. Germline assignment: CDR1 ENHRY and CDR2 SYGVKD. This CDR3 has 13 amino acids. J gave up 5 bases and V 6 bases, and 3 bases lay outside the gene matches. The CDR3 coding sequence is TGTGCCATCAGCGCAGGGGGCGATCAGCCCCAGCATTTT. This codes for CAISAGGDQPQHF.

The chain combines TRBV11-3 with TRBJ1-3; D gene uncertain. The CDR3 consists of 14 residues. Trimming removed 3 bases from V and 7 bases from J, with 13 bases in between. Germline loops: CDR1 SGHNT, CDR2 YENEEA. The chain's CDR3 is CASSLNVASNTIYF. In nucleotides, the CDR3 is TGTGCCAGCAGCTTGAACGTGGCCAGCAACACCATATATTTT.

V gene TRBV29-1 combines with J gene TRBJ2-3; 13 nucleotides align to TRBD2. V was clipped by 6 bases and J by 6 bases; unmatched bases: 6. The CDR3 length is 14 residues. From germline, CDR1 is SQVTM and CDR2 ANQGSEA. In nucleotides, the CDR3 is TGCAGCGTCACTAGCGGGAGGGCCCGGGATACGCAGTATTTT. The encoded protein is CSVTSGRARDTQYF.

The table lists this clone with a few counts. The chain links TRBV2 to TRBJ2-1; perhaps D is TRBD1 or TRBD2 (6 bases each). Germline V lookup: CDR1 SNHLY, CDR2 FYNNEI. The germline V and J ends were trimmed by 4 bases and 1 base, with 11 bases remaining between them. The CDR3 spans 15 residues. The CDR3 is CASSAEGGSYNEQFF. As DNA, the CDR3 is TGTGCCAGCAGTGCCGAGGGGGGTTCCTACAATGAGCAGTTCTTC.

This rearrangement joins TRBV30 to TRBJ1-2, with D unresolved. The V and J ends lost 4 bases and 0 bases respectively, with 12 bases between them. CDR1 and CDR2 from the germline V gene are GTSNPN and SVGIG (reference sequence). The CDR3 length is 14 residues. The CDR3 region is CAWIQDVANYGYTF. The CDR3 nucleotides read TGTGCCTGGATCCAGGATGTAGCTAACTATGGCTACACCTTC. The whole variable domain, remainder taken from reference TRBV30 and TRBJ1-2, is SQTIHQWPATLVQPVGSPLSLECTVEGTSNPNLYWYRQAAGRGLQLLFYSVGIGQISSEVPQNLSASRPQDRQFILSSKKLLLSDSGFYLCAWIQDVANYGYTFGSGTRLTVV.

V usage is TRBV12-5 and J usage is TRBJ1-1; 9 bases map to TRBD1. Germline assignment: CDR1 LGHNT and CDR2 FRNRAP. The CDR3 length is 11 residues. CDR3 DNA sequence: TGTGCCGCCCGGACAGGGGCTGAAGCTTTCTTT. This sequence encodes CAARTGAEAFF. The variable domain in full, completed from reference TRBV12-5 and TRBJ1-1, reads DARVTQTPRHKVTEMGQEVTMRCQPILGHNTVFWYRQTMMQGLELLAYFRNRAPLDDSGMPKDRFSAEMPDATLATLKIQPSEPRDSAVYFCAARTGAEAFFGQGTRLTVV.